The 7 T cell receptor beta chains in this list originate from one sample, sequenced in a study of CD8 T cells in ankylosing spondylitis. TCRdb itself ran the 5' RACE reads through MiXCR, one entry per CDR3 protein. This sample has 200,000 to 250,000 distinct CDR3 sequences, with about 11% found just once. The sequenced sample was blood, either unsorted or a sorted T cell fraction (not recorded which). The receptors were sampled from a male donor with ankylosing spondylitis or in good health (not recorded which).

The chain links TRBV3-1 to TRBJ2-3; D possibly corresponds to TRBD2 (6 bases). The V gene lost 1 base and the J gene lost 2 bases, with 10 bases spanning the gap. The CDR3 loop spans 15 amino acids. From germline, CDR1 is LGHDT and CDR2 YNNKEL (reference sequence). CDR3 nucleotides: TGTGCCAGCAGCCAAGGCGGGGCAACCACAGATACGCAGTATTTT. Its translation: CASSQGGATTDTQYF.

Many counts were recorded for this clonotype. J is TRBJ2-3 and V is TRBV9; 11 nucleotides match TRBD2. The germline CDR1 and CDR2 sequences are SGDLS and YYNGEE. After removal of 3 bases from V and 2 bases from J, the junction contained 5 bases not matched to a gene. The CDR3 runs to 16 residues. CDR3 bases: TGTGCCAGCAGCGAAACTAGCGGGGGACACACAGATACGCAGTATTTT. Protein sequence: CASSETSGGHTDTQYF. The full variable domain, in which reference TRBV9 and TRBJ2-3 provide the parts outside the CDR3, is DSGVTQTPKHLITATGQRVTLRCSPRSGDLSVYWYQQSLDQGLQFLIQYYNGEERAKGNILERFSAQQFPDLHSELNLSSLELGDSALYFCASSETSGGHTDTQYFGPGTRLTVL.

This clonotype was picked up many times. The CDR3 coding sequence is TGTGCCAGCAGTTACTCCGGGGGGGCCGCCGGGGAGCTGTTTTTT. Residues: CASSYSGGAAGELFF. The V and J genes are TRBV6-5 and TRBJ2-2; 8 nucleotides line up with TRBD2. V lost 0 bases to trimming and J lost 6 bases; unmatched junction nucleotides: 3. This CDR3 has 15 residues. Germline CDR1 MNHEY, CDR2 SVGAGI.

The gene calls are TRBV7-9 and TRBJ2-3, with 12 positions matching TRBD2. The ends lost 3 bases at V and 5 bases at J; junction bases unmatched: 9. Germline assignment: CDR1 SEHNR and CDR2 FQNEAQ (reference sequence). The CDR3 is made up of 17 amino acids. The CDR3 DNA follows: TGTGCCAGCAGCTTCCTGGCTAGCGGGGGGGCCGGAGATACGCAGTATTTT. Translation gives CASSFLASGGAGDTQYF.

The table lists this clonotype with many counts. The chain combines TRBV30 with TRBJ2-3; the D call may be TRBD1 or TRBD2 (5 bases each). The CDR3 sequence is 14 residues long. Germline CDR1 reads GTSNPN; CDR2 reads SVGIG (reference sequence). Trimming removed 2 bases from V and 2 bases from J, with 11 bases in between. In DNA, the CDR3 is TGTGCCTGGAGTCCCCGGGGCGTCACAGATACGCAGTATTTT. This codes for CAWSPRGVTDTQYF.

This chain uses TRBV10-1 with TRBJ1-1; no clear D. V lost 3 bases and J lost 4, with 15 bases in between. The CDR3 runs 15 residues. CDR1 and CDR2 (germline): WNHNN, SYGVQD (reference sequence). CDR3 residues: CASSDYGRRSTEAFF. The CDR3 bases are TGCGCCAGCAGTGATTACGGACGGAGGAGCACTGAAGCTTTCTTT.

The chain employs TRBV29-1 and TRBJ1-5; possibly TRBD1 for D (6 bases). Germline V gene data show CDR1 as SQVTM and CDR2 as ANQGSEA. The ends were cut back, 4 bases at V and 4 bases at J, with 11 bases in the middle. The CDR3 is made up of 13 amino acids. The CDR3 coding sequence is TGCAGCGTTGCGGACAGCCGTAATCAGCCCCAGCATTTT. This encodes CSVADSRNQPQHF.